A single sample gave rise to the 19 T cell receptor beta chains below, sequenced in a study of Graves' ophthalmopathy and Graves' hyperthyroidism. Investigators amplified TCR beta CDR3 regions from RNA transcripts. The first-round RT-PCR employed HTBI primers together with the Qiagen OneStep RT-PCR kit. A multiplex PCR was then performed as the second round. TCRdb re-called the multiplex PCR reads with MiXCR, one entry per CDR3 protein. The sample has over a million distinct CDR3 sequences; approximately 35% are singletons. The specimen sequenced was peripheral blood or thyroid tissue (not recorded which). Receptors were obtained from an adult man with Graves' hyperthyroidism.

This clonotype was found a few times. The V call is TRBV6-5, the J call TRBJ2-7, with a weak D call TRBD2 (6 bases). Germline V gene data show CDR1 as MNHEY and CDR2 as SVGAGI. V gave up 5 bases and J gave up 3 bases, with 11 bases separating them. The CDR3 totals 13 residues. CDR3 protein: CASSSGLFYEQYF. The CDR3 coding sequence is TGTGCCAGCAGTAGTGGACTATTCTACGAGCAGTACTTC.

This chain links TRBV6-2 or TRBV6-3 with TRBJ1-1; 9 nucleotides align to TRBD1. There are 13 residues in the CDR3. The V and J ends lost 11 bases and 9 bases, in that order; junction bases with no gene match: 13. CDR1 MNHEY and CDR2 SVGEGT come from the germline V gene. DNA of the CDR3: TGTGCCGTCCAACAGGGGGCGGTCCGGAAAGCTTTCTTT. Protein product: CAVQQGAVRKAFF.

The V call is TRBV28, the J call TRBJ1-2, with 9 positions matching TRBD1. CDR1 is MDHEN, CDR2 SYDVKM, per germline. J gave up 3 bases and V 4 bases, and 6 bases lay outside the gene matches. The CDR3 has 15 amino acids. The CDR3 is CASSSYRGRDYGYTF. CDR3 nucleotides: TGTGCCAGCAGTTCCTACAGGGGGCGTGACTATGGCTACACCTTC.

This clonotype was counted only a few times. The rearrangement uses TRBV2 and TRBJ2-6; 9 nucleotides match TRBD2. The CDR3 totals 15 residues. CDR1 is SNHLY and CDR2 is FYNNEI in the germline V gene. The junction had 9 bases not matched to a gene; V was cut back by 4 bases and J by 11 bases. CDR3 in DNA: TGTGCCAGCAGTGTCCCGGCGGGAGGGTCCTACGTCCTGACTTTC. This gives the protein CASSVPAGGSYVLTF.

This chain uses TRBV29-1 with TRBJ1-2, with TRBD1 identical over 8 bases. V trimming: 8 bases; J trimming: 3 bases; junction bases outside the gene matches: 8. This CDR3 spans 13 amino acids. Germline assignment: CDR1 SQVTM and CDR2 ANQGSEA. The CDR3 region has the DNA TGCAGCCAAAGGACAGGGAACGACTATGGCTACACCTTC. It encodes CSQRTGNDYGYTF. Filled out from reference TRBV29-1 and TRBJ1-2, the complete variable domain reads SAVISQKPSRDICQRGTSLTIQCQVDSQVTMMFWYRQQPGQSLTLIATANQGSEATYESGFVIDKFPISRPNLTFSTLTVSNMSPEDSSIYLCSQRTGNDYGYTFGSGTRLTVV.

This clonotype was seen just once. The CDR3 DNA follows: TGTGCCAGCAGTTCCCTCGCGACGCGGGGAGACACAGATACGCAGTATTTT. Its translation: CASSSLATRGDTDTQYF. The V and J genes are TRBV6-2 or TRBV6-3 and TRBJ2-3, with D possibly matching TRBD2 (6 bases). Germline V gene lookup returns CDR1 MNHEY and CDR2 SVGEGT. The CDR3 totals 17 residues. Trimming took 4 bases from V and 2 from J, leaving 19 bases between them.

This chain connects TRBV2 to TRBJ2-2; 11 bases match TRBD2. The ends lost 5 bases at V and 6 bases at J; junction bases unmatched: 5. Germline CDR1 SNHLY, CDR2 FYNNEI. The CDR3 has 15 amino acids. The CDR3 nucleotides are TGTGCCAGCAGTTACAATAGCGGGGGGGCCGGGGAGCTGTTTTTT. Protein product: CASSYNSGGAGELFF. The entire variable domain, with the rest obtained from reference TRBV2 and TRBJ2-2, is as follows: EPEVTQTPSHQVTQMGQEVILRCVPISNHLYFYWYRQILGQKVEFLVSFYNNEISEKSEIFDDQFSVERPDGSNFTLKIRSTKLEDSAMYFCASSYNSGGAGELFFGEGSRLTVL.

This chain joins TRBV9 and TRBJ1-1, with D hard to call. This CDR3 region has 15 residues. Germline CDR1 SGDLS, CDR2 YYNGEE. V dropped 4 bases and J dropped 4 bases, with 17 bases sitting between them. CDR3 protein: CASSLGPGKGTEAFF. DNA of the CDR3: TGTGCCAGCAGCTTAGGTCCGGGAAAGGGCACTGAAGCTTTCTTT.

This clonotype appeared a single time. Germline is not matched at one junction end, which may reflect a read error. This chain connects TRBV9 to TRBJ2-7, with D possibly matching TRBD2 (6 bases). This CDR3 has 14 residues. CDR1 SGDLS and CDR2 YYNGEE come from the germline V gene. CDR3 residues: CAGSLGLASYEQHF. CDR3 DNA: TGTGCCGGCAGCCTGGGACTTGCCTCCTACGAGCAGCACTTC.

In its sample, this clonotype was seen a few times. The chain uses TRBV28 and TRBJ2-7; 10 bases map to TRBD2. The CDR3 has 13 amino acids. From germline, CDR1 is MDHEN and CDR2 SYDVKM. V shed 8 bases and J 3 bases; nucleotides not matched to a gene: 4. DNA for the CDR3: TGTGCCAGCGCACTAGCGGGGATCTACGAGCAGTACTTC. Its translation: CASALAGIYEQYF.

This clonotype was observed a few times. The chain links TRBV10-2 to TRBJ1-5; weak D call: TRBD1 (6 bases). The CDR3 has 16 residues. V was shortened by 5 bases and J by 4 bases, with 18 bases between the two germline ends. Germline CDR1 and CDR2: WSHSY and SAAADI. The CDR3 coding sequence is TGCGCCAGCAGTACCCGGGACATCGGACGAAATCAGCCCCAGCATTTT. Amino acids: CASSTRDIGRNQPQHF.

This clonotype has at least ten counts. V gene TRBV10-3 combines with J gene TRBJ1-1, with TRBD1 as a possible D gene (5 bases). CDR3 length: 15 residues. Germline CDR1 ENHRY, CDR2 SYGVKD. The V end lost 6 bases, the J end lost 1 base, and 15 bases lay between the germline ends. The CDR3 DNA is TGTGCCATCAGCTCAGGGCACATGAGGAACACTGAAGCTTTCTTT. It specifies CAISSGHMRNTEAFF.

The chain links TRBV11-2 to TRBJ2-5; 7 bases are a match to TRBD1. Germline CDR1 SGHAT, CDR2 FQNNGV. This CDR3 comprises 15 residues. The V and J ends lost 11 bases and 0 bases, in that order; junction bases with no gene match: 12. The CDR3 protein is CAWGSGQSYQETQYF. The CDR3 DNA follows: TGTGCCTGGGGATCGGGACAGTCGTACCAAGAGACCCAGTACTTC.

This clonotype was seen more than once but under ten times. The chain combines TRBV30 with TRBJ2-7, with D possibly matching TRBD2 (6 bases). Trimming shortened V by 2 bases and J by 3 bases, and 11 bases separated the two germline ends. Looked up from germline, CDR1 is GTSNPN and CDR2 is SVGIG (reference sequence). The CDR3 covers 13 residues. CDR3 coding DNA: TGTGCCTGGAGTAGGACTATCGACTACGAGCAGTACTTC. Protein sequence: CAWSRTIDYEQYF.

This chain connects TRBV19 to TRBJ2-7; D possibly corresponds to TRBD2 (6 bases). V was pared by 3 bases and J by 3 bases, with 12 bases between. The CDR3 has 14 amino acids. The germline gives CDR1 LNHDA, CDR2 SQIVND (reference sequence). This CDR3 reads CASSIGRGVYEQYF. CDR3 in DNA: TGTGCCAGTAGTATCGGGCGGGGTGTCTACGAGCAGTACTTC.

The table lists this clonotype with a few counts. DNA for the CDR3: TGTGCCAGCAGTCGCGGACAGCCCCTAGCCTACGAGCAGTACTTC. It translates to CASSRGQPLAYEQYF. The V gene is TRBV2, the J gene TRBJ2-7; possible D gene TRBD1, 6 bases. This CDR3 has 15 amino acids. V lost 5 bases, J lost 2 bases, and 16 bases lay in between. CDR1 is SNHLY, CDR2 FYNNEI, per germline.

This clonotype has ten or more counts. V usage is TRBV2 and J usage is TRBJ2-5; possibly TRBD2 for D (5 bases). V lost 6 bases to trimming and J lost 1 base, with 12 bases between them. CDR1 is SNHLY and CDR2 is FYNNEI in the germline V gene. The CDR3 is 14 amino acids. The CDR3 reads CASSVNSGQETQYF. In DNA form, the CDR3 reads TGTGCCAGCAGCGTTAACAGCGGCCAAGAGACCCAGTACTTC.

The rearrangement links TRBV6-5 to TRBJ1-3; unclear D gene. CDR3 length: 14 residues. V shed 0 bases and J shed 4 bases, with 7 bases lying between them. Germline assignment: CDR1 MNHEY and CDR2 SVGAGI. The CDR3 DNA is TGTGCCAGCAGTTACTCCCGTCTGGGAAACACCATATATTTT. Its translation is CASSYSRLGNTIYF.

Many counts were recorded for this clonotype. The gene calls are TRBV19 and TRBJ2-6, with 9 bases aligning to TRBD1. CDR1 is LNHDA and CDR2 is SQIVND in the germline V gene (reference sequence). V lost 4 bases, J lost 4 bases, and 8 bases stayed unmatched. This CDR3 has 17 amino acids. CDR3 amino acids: CASSTGTGSGGANVLTF. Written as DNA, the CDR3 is TGTGCCAGTAGTACCGGGACAGGGTCGGGAGGGGCCAACGTCCTGACTTTC. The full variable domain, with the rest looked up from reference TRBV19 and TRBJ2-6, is DGGITQSPKYLFRKEGQNVTLSCEQNLNHDAMYWYRQDPGQGLRLIYYSQIVNDFQKGDIAEGYSVSREKKESFPLTVTSAQKNPTAFYLCASSTGTGSGGANVLTFGAGSRLTVL.